Detailed here is one T cell receptor beta chain. Assay used: immunoSEQ multiplex PCR; TCRdb lists only in-frame clones, some missing. Here the sample spans some 700,000 clones, approximately 83% being singletons. V gave up 7 bases and J gave up 2 bases; unmatched junction bases: 4. The CDR3 is made up of 13 amino acids. From germline, CDR1 is SNHLY and CDR2 FYNNEI. This entry belongs to a study of shared T cell receptors in the human thymus. Another study also made use of these data, one on human thymus T cells. That source reports: Donation came from healthy Finnish infants having corrective surgery for congenital heart defects. Thymic material originated from resections removed in the course of corrective heart surgery. As related research reported, thymic repertoires overlapped highly among unrelated individuals.

This sequence originates from a girl less than two years old with a congenital heart defect. This chain uses TRBV2 with TRBJ1-2; TRBD1 aligns across 7 bases. The sample taken for sequencing was thymocytes. The CDR3 is CASNEGANYGYTF. CDR3 sequence (DNA): TGTGCCAGCAATGAGGGGGCGAACTATGGCTACACCTTC.